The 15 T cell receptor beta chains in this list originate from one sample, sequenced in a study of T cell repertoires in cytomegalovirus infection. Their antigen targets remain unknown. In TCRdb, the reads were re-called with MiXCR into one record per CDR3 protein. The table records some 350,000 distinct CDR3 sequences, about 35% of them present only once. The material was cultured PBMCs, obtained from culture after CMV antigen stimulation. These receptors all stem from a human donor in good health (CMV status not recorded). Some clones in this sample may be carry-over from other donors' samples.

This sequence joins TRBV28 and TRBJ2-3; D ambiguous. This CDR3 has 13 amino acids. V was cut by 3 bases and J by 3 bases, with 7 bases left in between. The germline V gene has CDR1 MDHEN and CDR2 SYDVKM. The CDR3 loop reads CASSFQITDTQYF. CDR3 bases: TGTGCCAGCAGTTTTCAGATTACAGATACGCAGTATTTT.

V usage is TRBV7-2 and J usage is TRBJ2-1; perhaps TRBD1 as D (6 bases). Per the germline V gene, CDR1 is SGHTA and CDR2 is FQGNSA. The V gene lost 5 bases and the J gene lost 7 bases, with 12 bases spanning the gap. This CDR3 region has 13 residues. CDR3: CASSPSTGNEQFF. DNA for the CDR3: TGTGCCAGCAGCCCATCTACAGGGAATGAGCAGTTCTTC.

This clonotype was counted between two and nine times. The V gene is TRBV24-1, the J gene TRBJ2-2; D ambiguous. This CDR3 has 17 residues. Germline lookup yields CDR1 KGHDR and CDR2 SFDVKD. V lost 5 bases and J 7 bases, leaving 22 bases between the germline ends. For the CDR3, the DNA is TGTGCCACCAGTGGCCCTTCACCCCGAGAGGTCGGCGGGGAGCTGTTTTTT. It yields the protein CATSGPSPREVGGELFF.

This chain's CDR3 is CASSLVVGVGETQYF. CDR3 DNA: TGTGCCAGCAGCTTAGTCGTAGGGGTCGGAGAGACCCAGTACTTC. The V call is TRBV7-9, the J call TRBJ2-5, with D tentatively TRBD1 (5 bases). The germline gives CDR1 SEHNR, CDR2 FQNEAQ (reference sequence). The CDR3 spans 15 residues. The V end was cut by 1 base, the J end by 4 bases, with 13 bases between. The complete variable domain, with remaining parts taken from reference TRBV7-9 and TRBJ2-5, reads DTGVSQNPRHKITKRGQNVTFRCDPISEHNRLYWYRQTLGQGPEFLTYFQNEAQLEKSRLLSDRFSAERPKGSFSTLEIQRTEQGDSAMYLCASSLVVGVGETQYFGPGTRLLVL.

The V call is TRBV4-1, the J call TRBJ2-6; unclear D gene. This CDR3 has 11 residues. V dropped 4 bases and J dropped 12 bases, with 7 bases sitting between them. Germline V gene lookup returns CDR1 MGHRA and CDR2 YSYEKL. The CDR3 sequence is CASSRDAVLTF. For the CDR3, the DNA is TGCGCCAGCAGCCGAGATGCCGTCCTGACTTTC.

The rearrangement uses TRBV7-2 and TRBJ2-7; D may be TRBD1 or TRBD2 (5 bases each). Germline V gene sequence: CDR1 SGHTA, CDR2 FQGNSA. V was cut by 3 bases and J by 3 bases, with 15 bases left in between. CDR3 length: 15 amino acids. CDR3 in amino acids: CASSFGGPGGYEQYV. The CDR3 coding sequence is TGTGCCAGCAGCTTTGGGGGACCAGGAGGCTACGAGCAGTACGTC.

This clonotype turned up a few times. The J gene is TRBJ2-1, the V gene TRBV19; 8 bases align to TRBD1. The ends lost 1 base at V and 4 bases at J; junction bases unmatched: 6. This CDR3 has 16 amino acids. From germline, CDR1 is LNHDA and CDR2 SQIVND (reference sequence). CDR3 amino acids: CASSIGGQGVYNEQFF. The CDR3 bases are TGTGCCAGTAGTATAGGCGGACAGGGAGTTTACAATGAGCAGTTCTTC.

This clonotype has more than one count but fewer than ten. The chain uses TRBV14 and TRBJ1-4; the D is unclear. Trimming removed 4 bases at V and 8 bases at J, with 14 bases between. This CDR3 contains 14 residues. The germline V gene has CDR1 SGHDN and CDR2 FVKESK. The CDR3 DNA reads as TGTGCCAGCAGCCGCAGGTCCGGAGGCGAAAAACTGTTTTTT. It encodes CASSRRSGGEKLFF.

The chain's CDR3 is CASTSYQETQYF. CDR3 bases: TGTGCCAGCACCTCGTACCAAGAGACCCAGTACTTC. This chain uses TRBV12-3 or TRBV12-4 with TRBJ2-5; no clear D. V was trimmed by 7 bases and J by 0 bases, leaving 6 bases between them. CDR3 length: 12 residues.

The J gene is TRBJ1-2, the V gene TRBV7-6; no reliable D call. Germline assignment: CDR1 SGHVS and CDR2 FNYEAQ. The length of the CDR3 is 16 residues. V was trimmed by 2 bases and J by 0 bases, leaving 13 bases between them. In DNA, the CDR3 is TGTGCCAGCAGCTTATTCGGGCAGAGAGCTAACTATGGCTACACCTTC. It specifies CASSLFGQRANYGYTF.

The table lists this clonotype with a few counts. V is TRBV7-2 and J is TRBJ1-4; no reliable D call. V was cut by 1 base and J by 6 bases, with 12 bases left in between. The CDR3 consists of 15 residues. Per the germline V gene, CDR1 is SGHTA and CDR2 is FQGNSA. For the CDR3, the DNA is TGTGCCAGCAGCTTAGGAGTGCGGCGGGATGAAAAACTGTTTTTT. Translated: CASSLGVRRDEKLFF.

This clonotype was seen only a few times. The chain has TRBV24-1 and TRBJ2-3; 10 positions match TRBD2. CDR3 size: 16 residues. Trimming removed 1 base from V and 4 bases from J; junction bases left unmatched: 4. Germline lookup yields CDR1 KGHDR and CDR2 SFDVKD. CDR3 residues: CATSDFPAGGPDTQYF. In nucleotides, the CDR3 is TGTGCCACCAGTGATTTTCCAGCGGGAGGGCCAGATACGCAGTATTTT.

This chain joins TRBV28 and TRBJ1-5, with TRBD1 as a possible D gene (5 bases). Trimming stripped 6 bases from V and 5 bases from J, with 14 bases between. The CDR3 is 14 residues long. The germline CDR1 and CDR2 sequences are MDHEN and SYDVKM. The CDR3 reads CASSHPGLHQPQHF. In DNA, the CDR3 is TGTGCCAGCAGCCATCCGGGGCTCCATCAGCCCCAGCATTTT.

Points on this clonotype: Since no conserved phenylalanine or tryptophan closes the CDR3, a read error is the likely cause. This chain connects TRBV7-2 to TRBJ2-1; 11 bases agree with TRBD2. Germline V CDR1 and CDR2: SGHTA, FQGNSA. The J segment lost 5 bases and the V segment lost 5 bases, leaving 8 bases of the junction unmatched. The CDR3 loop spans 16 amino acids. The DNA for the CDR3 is TGTGCCAGCAGCCCTCGACTAGCGGGACGTCACAATGAGCAGTTCTCC. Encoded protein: CASSPRLAGRHNEQFS.

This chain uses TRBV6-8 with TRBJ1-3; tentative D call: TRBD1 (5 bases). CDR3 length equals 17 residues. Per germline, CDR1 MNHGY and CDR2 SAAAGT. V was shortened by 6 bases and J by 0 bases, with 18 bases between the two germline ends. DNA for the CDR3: TGTGCCAGCAGAAAGGGACGGATCACTTTCTCTGGAAACACCATATATTTT. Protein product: CASRKGRITFSGNTIYF.